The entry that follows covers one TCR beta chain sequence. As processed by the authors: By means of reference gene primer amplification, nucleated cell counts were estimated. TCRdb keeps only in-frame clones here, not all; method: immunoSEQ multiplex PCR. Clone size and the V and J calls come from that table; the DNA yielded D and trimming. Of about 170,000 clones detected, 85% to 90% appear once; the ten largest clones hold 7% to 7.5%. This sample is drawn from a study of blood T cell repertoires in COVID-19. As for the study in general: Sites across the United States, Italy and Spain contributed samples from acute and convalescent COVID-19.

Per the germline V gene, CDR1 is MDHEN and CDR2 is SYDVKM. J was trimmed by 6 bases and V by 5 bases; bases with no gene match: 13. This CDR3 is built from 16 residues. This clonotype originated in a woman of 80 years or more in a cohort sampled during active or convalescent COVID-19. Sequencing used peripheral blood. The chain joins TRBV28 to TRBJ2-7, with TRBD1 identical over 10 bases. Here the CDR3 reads CASSKIRDRGFGEQYF. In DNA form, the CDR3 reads TGTGCCAGCAGTAAGATACGGGACAGGGGATTCGGCGAGCAGTACTTC.